These 14 T cell receptor beta chains originate from one sample sequenced in a study of T cell responses to AZD1222 COVID-19 vaccine. TCRdb's copy holds only in-frame clones and misses some; the assay was immunoSEQ multiplex PCR. This table has some 100,000 clones, 85% to 90% appearing once. The specimen was peripheral blood, collected on day 0 of AZD1222 vaccination. These receptors all come from an adult in good health.

The CDR3 loop reads CASRPGTGGADTQYF. Here the CDR3 DNA reads TGTGCCAGCAGACCCGGGACAGGGGGCGCGGATACGCAGTATTTT. V is TRBV6-5 and J is TRBJ2-3, with 12 bases that match TRBD1. V was clipped by 6 bases and J by 6 bases; unmatched bases: 7. In germline, CDR1 is MNHEY, CDR2 SVGAGI. CDR3 length: 15 residues.

The genes are TRBV10-3 and TRBJ2-6; D is undetermined. V was shortened by 10 bases and J by 4 bases, with 14 bases between the two germline ends. Germline V gene lookup returns CDR1 ENHRY and CDR2 SYGVKD. The CDR3 loop spans 14 amino acids. In nucleotides, the CDR3 is TGTGCCACCATACATTCGGAAGGGGCCAACGTCCTGACTTTC. Translating it yields CATIHSEGANVLTF.

V usage is TRBV5-4 and J usage is TRBJ2-2; D is ambiguous. V was cut by 1 base and J by 0 bases, with 10 bases left in between. The CDR3 totals 16 residues. Germline V lookup: CDR1 SGHNT, CDR2 YYREEE (reference sequence). CDR3 bases: TGTGCCAGCAGCTTGAGGCAGCGACCGAACACCGGGGAGCTGTTTTTT. This translates into CASSLRQRPNTGELFF.

The gene calls are TRBV6-5 and TRBJ2-1; 12 bases are a match to TRBD2. The CDR3 sequence is 15 residues long. The V segment lost 6 bases and the J segment 4 bases; nucleotides outside the gene matches: 4. Germline V lookup: CDR1 MNHEY, CDR2 SVGAGI. CDR3 bases: TGTGCCAGCAGGCCCGGACTAGCGGGGTACAATGAGCAGTTCTTC. This sequence encodes CASRPGLAGYNEQFF.

The J gene is TRBJ1-1, the V gene TRBV27; D remains unclear. CDR3 length: 12 amino acids. Germline CDR1 and CDR2: MNHEY and SMNVEV (reference sequence). V was trimmed by 5 bases and J by 5 bases, leaving 9 bases between them. Here the CDR3 reads CASSKLGTEAFF. The CDR3 coding sequence is TGTGCCAGCAGTAAACTGGGTACTGAAGCTTTCTTT.

This clone was seen just once. V usage is TRBV10-1 and J usage is TRBJ1-5, with D hard to call. Trimming stripped 3 bases from V and 0 bases from J, with 9 bases between. The CDR3 runs 15 residues. Germline loops: CDR1 WNHNN, CDR2 SYGVQD (reference sequence). CDR3 loop: CASSDGSNSNQPQHF. Written as DNA, the CDR3 is TGCGCCAGCAGTGATGGGAGTAATAGCAATCAGCCCCAGCATTTT.

This clone was seen a single time. V is TRBV7-9 and J is TRBJ1-6, with unresolved D. This CDR3 comprises 17 residues. CDR1 is SEHNR and CDR2 is FQNEAQ in the germline V gene (reference sequence). The germline V and J ends were trimmed by 3 bases and 9 bases, with 21 bases remaining between them. CDR3 nucleotides: TGTGCCAGCAGCTTTAACTTCGGAAAGGAGCGCGGTTCACCCCTCCACTTT. It codes for CASSFNFGKERGSPLHF.

This clone appeared a single time. CDR3 amino acids: CASSTPGSNSPLHF. The CDR3 nucleotides are TGTGCCAGTAGTACACCGGGATCGAATTCACCCCTCCACTTT. The chain has TRBV19 and TRBJ1-6; D ambiguous. The CDR3 length is 14 residues. The V end lost 4 bases, the J end lost 7 bases, and 11 bases lay between the germline ends. Per germline, CDR1 LNHDA and CDR2 SQIVND (reference sequence).

This chain connects TRBV29-1 to TRBJ1-2; 8 bases map to TRBD1. V was clipped by 4 bases and J by 6 bases; unmatched bases: 7. The CDR3 spans 13 residues. Germline V gives CDR1 SQVTM, CDR2 ANQGSEA. In DNA, the CDR3 is TGCAGCGTTGGGCAGGGGGCGCGGAATGGCTACACCTTC. It translates to CSVGQGARNGYTF. Combining the CDR3 with reference TRBV29-1 and TRBJ1-2 gives the whole variable domain SAVISQKPSRDICQRGTSLTIQCQVDSQVTMMFWYRQQPGQSLTLIATANQGSEATYESGFVIDKFPISRPNLTFSTLTVSNMSPEDSSIYLCSVGQGARNGYTFGSGTRLTVV.

The genes are TRBV9 and TRBJ1-5; the match to TRBD1 covers 12 bases. The CDR3 loop spans 17 amino acids. Germline V CDR1 and CDR2: SGDLS, YYNGEE. Trimming cost V 3 bases and J 8 bases; bases outside gene matches: 12. The CDR3 DNA is TGTGCCAGCAGCGACCGGGACAGGGGGCCGTCTCTAGAGCCCCAGCATTTT. Translation: CASSDRDRGPSLEPQHF. The full variable domain, with the rest looked up from reference TRBV9 and TRBJ1-5, is DSGVTQTPKHLITATGQRVTLRCSPRSGDLSVYWYQQSLDQGLQFLIQYYNGEERAKGNILERFSAQQFPDLHSELNLSSLELGDSALYFCASSDRDRGPSLEPQHFGDGTRLSIL.

V is TRBV28 and J is TRBJ1-2, with D possibly TRBD1 on 5 matching bases. The CDR3 sequence is 12 residues long. From germline, CDR1 is MDHEN and CDR2 SYDVKM. Trimming took off 6 bases at V and 4 bases at J, with 9 bases between the two ends. The CDR3 DNA follows: TGTGCCAGCAGCCGGAGGGGCTATGGCTACACCTTC. Protein sequence: CASSRRGYGYTF.

The V call is TRBV7-8, the J call TRBJ2-7, with TRBD1 matching 9 bases. J gave up 3 bases and V 5 bases, and 8 bases lay outside the gene matches. Germline loops: CDR1 SGHVS, CDR2 FQNEAQ. The CDR3 consists of 15 residues. CDR3 in amino acids: CASSHGQGLFYEQYF. DNA for the CDR3: TGTGCCAGCAGCCACGGACAGGGGTTGTTCTACGAGCAGTACTTC.

This sequence joins TRBV4-1 and TRBJ1-3; weak D call: TRBD1 (5 bases). V was cut by 2 bases and J by 3 bases, with 17 bases left in between. Germline CDR1 MGHRA, CDR2 YSYEKL. The CDR3 sequence is 17 residues long. The CDR3 coding sequence is TGCGCCAGCAGCCAAAGGGGCACTATGGGGGGTGGAAACACCATATATTTT. It encodes CASSQRGTMGGGNTIYF.

The CDR3 DNA reads as TGTGCCAGCAGTTACTCGATCGATAGCACGCCAACGGAAACTTTCTTT. Translated, it gives CASSYSIDSTPTETFF. This chain joins TRBV6-5 and TRBJ1-1; no clear D gene. Germline CDR1 reads MNHEY; CDR2 reads SVGAGI. The CDR3 extends over 16 amino acids. Trimming shortened V by 0 bases and J by 12 bases, and 23 bases separated the two germline ends.